This T cell receptor beta chain emerged from a study of blood T cells in healthy people across ages. As for the study in general: Template switching picked up about one barcoded beta molecule for each two T cells. Whole-study results and caveats: Across the age range, TCR beta diversity per million T cells fell in a roughly linear way.

In regard to this clonotype: Its specificity is not known.

Germline CDR1 reads MNHEY; CDR2 reads SVGAGI. This CDR3 is built from 14 residues. Primers used in a second PCR of about 7 to 12 cycles were a sample-barcoded 5' primer and a J-beta primer mix. TCRdb fed the 5' RACE reads into MiXCR, producing one record per CDR3 protein. The data contain roughly 1,800,000 distinct CDR3 sequences, about 50% of them singletons. The sequenced material came from blood. The chain couples TRBV6-5 to TRBJ2-7, with 8 bases identical to TRBD1. The J call could be wrong; TRBJ2-5 is a better fit for the DNA end. This receptor was obtained from a woman aged 40 to 55 in good health. The CDR3 here is CASSRTGSKETQYF. The CDR3 region has the DNA TGTGCCAGCAGCCGGACAGGGTCTAAAGAGACCCAGTACTTC.